This T cell receptor beta chain was captured in a study of blood T cell repertoires in COVID-19. For the study at large: Donors in the United States, Italy and Spain gave samples during acute or convalescent COVID-19.

How the authors handled the data: From reference gene primer amplification, estimates of nucleated cell counts were derived. Clones were read by immunoSEQ multiplex PCR, and TCRdb kept only the in-frame ones, dropping some. That table is the source of V, J and clone size, and D and trimming were worked out from the DNA. The sample shows some 190,000 clones, roughly 82% of them seen only once. Enrollment of patients from Seattle took place during active infection, with longitudinal follow-up. CDR3 length: 19 residues. V trimming: 5 bases; J trimming: 0 bases; junction bases outside the gene matches: 10. Germline V gene data show CDR1 as SGHTA and CDR2 as FQGTGA.

This TCR derives from a woman aged 60-75 years with COVID-19, enrolled during active disease. V and J are TRBV7-3 and TRBJ2-2; 12 bases align to TRBD2. The source material was peripheral blood. In DNA, the CDR3 is TGTGCCAGCAGCCCCCGACTAGCGGGGGACCCATCGAACACCGGGGAGCTGTTTTTT. Its protein is CASSPRLAGDPSNTGELFF.